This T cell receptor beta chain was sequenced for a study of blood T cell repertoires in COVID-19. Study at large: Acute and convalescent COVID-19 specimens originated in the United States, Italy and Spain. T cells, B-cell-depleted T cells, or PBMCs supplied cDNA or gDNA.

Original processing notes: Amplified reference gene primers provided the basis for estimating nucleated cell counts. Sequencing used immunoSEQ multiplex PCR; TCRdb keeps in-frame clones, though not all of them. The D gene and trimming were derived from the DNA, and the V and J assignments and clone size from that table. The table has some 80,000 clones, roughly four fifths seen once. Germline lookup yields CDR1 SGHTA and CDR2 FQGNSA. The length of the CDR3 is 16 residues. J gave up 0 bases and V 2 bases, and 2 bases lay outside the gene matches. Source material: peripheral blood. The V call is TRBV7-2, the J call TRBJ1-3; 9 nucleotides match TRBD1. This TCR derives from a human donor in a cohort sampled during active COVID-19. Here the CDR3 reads CASSLTGGSSGNTIYF. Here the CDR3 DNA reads TGTGCCAGCAGCTTAACAGGGGGCAGCTCTGGAAACACCATATATTTT. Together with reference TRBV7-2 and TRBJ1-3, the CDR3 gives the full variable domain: GAGVSQSPSNKVTEKGKDVELRCDPISGHTALYWYRQSLGQGLEFLIYFQGNSAPDKSGLPSDRFSAERTGGSVSTLTIQRTQQEDSAVYLCASSLTGGSSGNTIYFGEGSWLTVV.